This T cell receptor (beta chain) was profiled in a study of blood T cell repertoires in COVID-19 (TCRdb year 2020). Looking at the study overall: Collaborator samples came from the United States, Italy and Spain and covered acute and convalescent phases of COVID-19. The prospective study material was composed of cDNA or gDNA derived from T cells, B-cell-depleted T cells, or PBMCs. Subjects who had been exposed to COVID-19, were actively infected with it, or had recovered from it provided the deeply sampled blood TCRbeta repertoires that made up the dataset. The repertoires were made available in a free public database intended to serve as a resource for research on the immune response to SARS-CoV-2. Samples came from the ongoing ImmuneRACE study (first 160 participants) plus 1,254 subjects from 6 global collaborators. Nearly every sample came with metadata listing a de-identified subject ID, COVID-19 status, age in years and sex. HLA class I and class II types, where available, came from metadata supplied by the sample provider rather than from assay-based typing.

On the study overall, not on this receptor specifically: The quantity of clinical and demographic metadata differed by source and by participant and was supplied without curation.

CDR1 and CDR2 are drawn from the germline V gene: MNHEY, SVGAGI. Trimming takes 2 bases from V and 0 bases from J, and the germline ends sit 7 bases apart. Measured from the cysteine to the phenylalanine, the CDR3 is 14 residues long. This entry keeps only the CDR3 DNA: 42 bases, framed from base 1. The immunoSEQ Assay, a bias-controlled multiplex PCR, was used to amplify TCRbeta CDR3 regions from genomic DNA. As for the authors' bioinformatics: The number of nucleated cells in each sample was estimated from the amplification of reference gene primers within the assay. Sequence reads were collapsed and filtered to measure the absolute abundance of every unique TCRbeta CDR3 rearrangement. Productive Simpson clonality was computed per sample as the square root of Simpson's diversity index over productive rearrangements. The table comes from immuneACCESS by way of TCRdb, which keeps in-frame sequences with V and J called. Part of the clones is missing from these tables; in studies checked, under half for an unresolved V gene and the rest for unknown reasons. Clone size and V and J calls were adopted from that table, with D and trimming inferred from the DNA. The table for this sample lists roughly 80,000 clones; around nine tenths of them were counted only once. The ten largest clones add up to 2.9% of the sample.

Each collaborating institution followed its own protocols to collect whole blood in K2EDTA tubes. For TCRbeta analysis, collaborators shipped samples in one of three forms: frozen whole blood, isolated PBMCs, or DNA extracted from either of those sample types. In this sample, this clone turned up once. This clone's antigen is unknown. No base quality values were provided; no much bigger clone lies one nucleotide off. The receptor comes from a woman of 80 years or more with acute or convalescent COVID-19. The sequencing sample was made of peripheral blood. The chain joins TRBV6-5 to TRBJ1-1; the D segment cannot be called with confidence. The DNA sequence is as follows: TGTGCCAGCAGTTACGACACCCTGAACACTGAAGCTTTCTTT. The resulting protein is CASSYDTLNTEAFF.